This TCR beta chain is from a study of persistence of HIV-infected CD4 T cells. The libraries were made with immunoSEQ version 4 in survey mode. Measured with immunoSEQ multiplex PCR; TCRdb has only the in-frame clones, and not every one. This table has tens of thousands of clones, 60% to 75% appearing once. Study-wide results and limits: TCR oligoclonality correlated with proviral oligoclonality in the same sorted populations.

Cells were stimulated with overlapping HIV-1 Gag 15-mer peptides. Sorting of responding CD4+ T cells relied on upregulated CD40 ligand together with CD69. With respect to this clone: The antigen is undetermined.

The material was CD4+ T cells sorted from PBMCs after roughly 17-hour stimulation, obtained from a patient who received antiretroviral therapy. This sequence originates from an adult man with HIV who was CMV-seropositive.

CDR3 bases: TGTGCCAGCAGCCTCGAACAGGGGCGGCAAGAGACCCAGTACTTC. Amino acids: CASSLEQGRQETQYF. The chain combines TRBV7-6 with TRBJ2-5, with TRBD1 matching over 7 bases. CDR3 length equals 15 residues. Germline V gives CDR1 SGHVS, CDR2 FNYEAQ. J was trimmed by 2 bases and V by 5 bases; bases with no gene match: 8.